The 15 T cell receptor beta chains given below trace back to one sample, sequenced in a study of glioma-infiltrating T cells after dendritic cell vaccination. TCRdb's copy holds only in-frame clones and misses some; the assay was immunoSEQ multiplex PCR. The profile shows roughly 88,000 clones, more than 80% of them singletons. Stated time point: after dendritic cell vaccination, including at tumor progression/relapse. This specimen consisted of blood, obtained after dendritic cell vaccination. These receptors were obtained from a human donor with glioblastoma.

The CDR3 region has the DNA TGCGCCAGCAGCCAAGATACAGGGGCGGCGGGTCAGCCCCAGCATTTT. Translation gives CASSQDTGAAGQPQHF. The chain couples TRBV4-1 to TRBJ1-5; 7 positions agree with TRBD1. The germline CDR1 and CDR2 sequences are MGHRA and YSYEKL. Trimming removed 0 bases from V and 6 bases from J; junction bases left unmatched: 8. This CDR3 contains 16 residues.

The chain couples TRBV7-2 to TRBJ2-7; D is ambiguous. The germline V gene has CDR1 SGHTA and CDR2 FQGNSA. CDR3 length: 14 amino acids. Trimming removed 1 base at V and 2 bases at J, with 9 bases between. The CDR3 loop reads CASSLVLPAYEQYF. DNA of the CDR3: TGTGCCAGCAGCTTAGTACTCCCGGCCTACGAGCAGTACTTC. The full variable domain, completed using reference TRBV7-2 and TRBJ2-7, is GAGVSQSPSNKVTEKGKDVELRCDPISGHTALYWYRQSLGQGLEFLIYFQGNSAPDKSGLPSDRFSAERTGGSVSTLTIQRTQQEDSAVYLCASSLVLPAYEQYFGPGTRLTVT.

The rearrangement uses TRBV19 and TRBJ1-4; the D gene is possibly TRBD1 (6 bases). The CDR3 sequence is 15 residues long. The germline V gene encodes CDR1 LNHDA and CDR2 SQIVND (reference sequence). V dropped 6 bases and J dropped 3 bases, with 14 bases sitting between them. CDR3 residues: CASSGQNSANEKLFF. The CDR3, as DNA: TGTGCCAGTAGCGGACAGAATTCGGCTAATGAAAAACTGTTTTTT.

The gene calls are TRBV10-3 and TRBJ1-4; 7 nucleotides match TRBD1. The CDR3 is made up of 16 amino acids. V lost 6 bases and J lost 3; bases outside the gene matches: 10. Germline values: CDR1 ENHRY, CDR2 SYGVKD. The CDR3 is CAISGQAGGANEKLFF. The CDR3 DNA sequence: TGTGCCATCAGCGGACAGGCTGGGGGAGCTAATGAAAAACTGTTTTTT.

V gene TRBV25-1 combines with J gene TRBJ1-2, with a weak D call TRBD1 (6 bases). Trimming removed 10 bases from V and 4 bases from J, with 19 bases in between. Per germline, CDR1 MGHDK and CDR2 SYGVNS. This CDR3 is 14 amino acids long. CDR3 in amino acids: CATAPTGSSYGYTF. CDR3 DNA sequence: TGTGCCACCGCCCCTACAGGGTCGAGCTATGGCTACACCTTC.

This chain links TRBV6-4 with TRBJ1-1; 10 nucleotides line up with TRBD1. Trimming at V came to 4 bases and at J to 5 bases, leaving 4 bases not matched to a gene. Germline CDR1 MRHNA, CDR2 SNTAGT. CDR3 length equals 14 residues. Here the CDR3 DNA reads TGTGCCAGCAGTGTGGGGACAGGGGATACTGAAGCTTTCTTT. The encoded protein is CASSVGTGDTEAFF.

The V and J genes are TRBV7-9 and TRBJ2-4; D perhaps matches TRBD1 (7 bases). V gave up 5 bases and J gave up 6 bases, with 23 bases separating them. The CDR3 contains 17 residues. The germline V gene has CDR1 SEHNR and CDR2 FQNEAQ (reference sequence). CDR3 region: CASSRGGFRGIGNIQYF. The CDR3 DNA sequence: TGTGCCAGCAGCCGAGGGGGCTTTCGGGGGATCGGAAACATTCAGTACTTC.

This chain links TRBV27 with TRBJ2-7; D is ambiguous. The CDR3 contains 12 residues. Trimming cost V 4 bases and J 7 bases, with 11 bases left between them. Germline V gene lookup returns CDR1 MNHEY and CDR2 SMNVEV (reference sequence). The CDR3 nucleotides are TGTGCCAGCAGTTCTACCTATGGTGAGCAGTACTTC. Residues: CASSSTYGEQYF.

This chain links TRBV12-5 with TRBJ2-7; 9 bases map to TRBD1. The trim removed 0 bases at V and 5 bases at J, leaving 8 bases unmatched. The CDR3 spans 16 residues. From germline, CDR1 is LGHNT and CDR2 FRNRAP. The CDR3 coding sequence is TGTGCTAGTGGTTTGGTAGTCTGGGACAGGGAGGACGAGCAGTACTTC. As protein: CASGLVVWDREDEQYF. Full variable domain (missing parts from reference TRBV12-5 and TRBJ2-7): DARVTQTPRHKVTEMGQEVTMRCQPILGHNTVFWYRQTMMQGLELLAYFRNRAPLDDSGMPKDRFSAEMPDATLATLKIQPSEPRDSAVYFCASGLVVWDREDEQYFGPGTRLTVT.

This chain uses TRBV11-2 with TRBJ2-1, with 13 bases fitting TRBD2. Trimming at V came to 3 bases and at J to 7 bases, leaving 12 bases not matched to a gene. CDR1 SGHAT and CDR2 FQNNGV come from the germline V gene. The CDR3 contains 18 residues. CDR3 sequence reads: CASSLATSGRAWGNEQFF. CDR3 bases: TGTGCCAGCAGCTTGGCTACTAGCGGGAGGGCCTGGGGAAATGAGCAGTTCTTC.

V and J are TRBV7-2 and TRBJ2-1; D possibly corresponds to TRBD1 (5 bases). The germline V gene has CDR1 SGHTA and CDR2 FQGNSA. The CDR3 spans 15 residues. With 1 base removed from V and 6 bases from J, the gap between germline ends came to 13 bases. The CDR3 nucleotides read TGTGCCAGCAGCTTAGATCTTAGGGGATCCAATGAGCAGTTCTTC. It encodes CASSLDLRGSNEQFF.

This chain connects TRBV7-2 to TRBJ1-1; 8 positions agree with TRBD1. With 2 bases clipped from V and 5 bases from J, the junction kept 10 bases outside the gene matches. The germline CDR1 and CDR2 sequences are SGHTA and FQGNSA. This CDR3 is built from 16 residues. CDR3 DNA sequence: TGTGCCAGCAGCTTATCCCCGCCGCGACAGGGGACTGAAGCTTTCTTT. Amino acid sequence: CASSLSPPRQGTEAFF.

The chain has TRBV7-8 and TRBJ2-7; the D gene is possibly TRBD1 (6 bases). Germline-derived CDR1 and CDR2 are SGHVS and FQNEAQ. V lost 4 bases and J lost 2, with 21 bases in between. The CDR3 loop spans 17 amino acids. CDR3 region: CASSYLKGDADPYEQYF. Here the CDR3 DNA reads TGTGCCAGCAGCTATTTAAAGGGGGATGCTGACCCCTACGAGCAGTACTTC.

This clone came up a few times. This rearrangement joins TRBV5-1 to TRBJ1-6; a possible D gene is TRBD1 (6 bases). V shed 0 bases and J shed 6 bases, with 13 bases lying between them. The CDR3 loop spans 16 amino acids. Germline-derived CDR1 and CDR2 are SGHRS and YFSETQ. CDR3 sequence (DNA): TGCGCCAGCAGCTTGGCCGGGGGGCTGAGTAATTCACCCCTCCACTTT. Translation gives CASSLAGGLSNSPLHF.

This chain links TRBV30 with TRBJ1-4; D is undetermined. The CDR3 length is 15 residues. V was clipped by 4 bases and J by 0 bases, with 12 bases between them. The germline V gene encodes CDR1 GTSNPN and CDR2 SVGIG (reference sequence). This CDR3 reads CAWNPKTSTNEKLFF. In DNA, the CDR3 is TGTGCCTGGAACCCCAAGACATCAACTAATGAAAAACTGTTTTTT.